This T cell receptor (beta chain) was documented in a study of T cells in Graves' hyperthyroidism and ophthalmopathy. Ophthalmopathy patients had Clinical Activity Score at least 3, NOSPECS grade at least 4, duration under 3 months. Amplification targeted TCR beta CDR3 regions from RNA transcripts. The study used the HTBI primer set for a first-round RT-PCR of the TCR CDR3. TCRdb recomputed calls from the multiplex PCR reads with MiXCR, one row per CDR3 protein. The sample contains about 410,000 distinct CDR3 sequences, about 15% of which appear only once. This TCR was recovered from a woman in her 30s with Graves' ophthalmopathy. The sequenced sample was blood.

CDR3 sequence reads: CASRKRGFGELFF. In DNA, the CDR3 is TGTGCCAGCAGAAAGCGGGGGTTCGGGGAGCTGTTTTTT. The chain joins TRBV7-2 to TRBJ2-2, with 8 nucleotides matching TRBD2. This CDR3 has 13 residues. The V gene's germline CDR1 is SGHTA and CDR2 FQGNSA. V dropped 6 bases and J dropped 7; count of bases not matched to a gene: 4. Filled out from reference TRBV7-2 and TRBJ2-2, the complete variable domain reads GAGVSQSPSNKVTEKGKDVELRCDPISGHTALYWYRQSLGQGLEFLIYFQGNSAPDKSGLPSDRFSAERTGGSVSTLTIQRTQQEDSAVYLCASRKRGFGELFFGEGSRLTVL.